What follows is one T cell receptor (beta chain) and its context. Antigen unknown. Trimming removed 2 bases from V and 2 bases from J; junction bases left unmatched: 7. Germline lookup yields CDR1 MNHEY and CDR2 SMNVEV (reference sequence). CDR3 length equals 18 residues. This sample was taken from a study of T cell repertoires in cytomegalovirus infection. Background on the study: The public TCR beta signatures pointed to both CMV infection and matching HLA type.

A single record per CDR3 protein comes from TCRdb applying MiXCR to the reads. The data show around 710,000 distinct CDR3 sequences, 25% to 35% seen once. V and J are TRBV27 and TRBJ1-5; 12 nucleotides line up with TRBD1. The source material was cultured CD8+ T cells from PBMCs, sampled from culture after CMV antigen stimulation. The receptor comes from a human donor in good health (CMV status not recorded). Some clones in this sample may be carry-over from other donors' samples. The chain's CDR3 is CASSLRGTGGAGNQPQHF. In nucleotides, the CDR3 is TGTGCCAGCAGTTTAAGGGGGACAGGGGGCGCCGGCAATCAGCCCCAGCATTTT.